The sequence of this TCR beta chain was determined in a study of blood T cell repertoires in COVID-19. Study as a whole: Italy, Spain and the United States were the sources of the convalescent and acute COVID-19 samples. PBMCs, B-cell-depleted T cells, or T cells provided the cDNA or gDNA that made up the material.

CDR1 is LNHDA, CDR2 SQIVND, per germline (reference sequence). The CDR3 spans 13 residues. The V end lost 0 bases, the J end lost 9 bases, and 11 bases lay between the germline ends. Under the authors' procedure: Amplification from reference gene primers served as the basis for estimated nucleated cell counts. Using immunoSEQ multiplex PCR, the repertoire was profiled, and TCRdb retains in-frame clones only, with some absent. V and J calls and clone size are as listed in that table; D and trimming were resolved from the DNA. The profile shows tens of thousands of clones, around 88% of them singletons.

The chain couples TRBV19 to TRBJ2-5; D is perhaps TRBD1 (7 bases). Material for sequencing was peripheral blood. The clonotype comes from a woman aged 80 or over with active or convalescent COVID-19. The chain's CDR3 is CASSIDRGTAQYF. The CDR3, as DNA: TGTGCCAGTAGTATAGATCGGGGGACAGCCCAGTACTTC.